The text below deals with one T cell receptor beta chain. This receptor's antigen is unknown. There are no base qualities to consult, and no much larger clone falls within one base. This specimen comes from a study of T-cell memory formation after mild COVID-19 (dated by TCRdb to 2020 to 2022). Some background on the complete study: TCR sequence clusters from the two donors were largely donor specific. Longitudinal TCRalpha and TCRbeta repertoire sequencing tracked T-cell clones expanding and contracting after mild COVID-19 in a couple of donors. The cohort was made up of two young adult volunteers, one female and one male, who were previously healthy. The investigation overall reported the following: Contracting CD4+ clones were located mainly in the CM and EM memory subsets, whereas CD8+ clones were found to be enriched in EMRA. The study included only two mild cases, and larger cohorts that include severe cases with pre-infection samples were judged to be necessary. Some responding clones were detected in pre-infection memory, which suggested that pre-existing cross-reactive memory T cells had joined the SARS-CoV-2 response. Clones that contracted from day 15 to 85 showed balanced CD4/CD8 phenotypes, whereas a second wave of clones that expanded from day 15 to 37 leaned towards CD4+. SARS-CoV-2 specificity of the second-wave clones peaking on day 37 was not confirmed.

PBMCs were isolated by Ficoll-Paque density gradient centrifugation. Germline trimming: 7 bases from V, 4 bases from J; junction bases outside gene matches: 9. The CDR3 spans 15 residues, from the cysteine through the phenylalanine. Here the CDR3 DNA is all that survives: 45 bases in frame from base 1. Reads for this sample came from an Illumina NovaSeq 6000. TCRalpha and TCRbeta cDNA libraries were constructed by 5'RACE with constant-segment primers, with sample barcodes and unique molecular identifiers being introduced. Trizol reagent was used to extract RNA from every sample. Library amplification was performed in two PCR steps, and a second sample barcode and Illumina TruSeq adapters were introduced in the second step. Sequencing of the libraries was done on an Illumina NovaSeq, producing 2 x 150 bp paired-end reads. As for how the authors treated the data: Reads were demultiplexed and collapsed into UMI-guided consensus sequences with migec v1.2.7. Using mixcr v2.1.11, the UMI consensuses were aligned to TRA and TRB V and J templates and assembled into clonotypes. Clonotypes were classified as expanded or contracted when called significant by both edgeR and NoisET, with noise models trained on biological replicates. For edgeR calls, the thresholds were a false discovery rate-adjusted p below 0.01 and a log2 fold-change of 1. As an exploratory analysis of dynamics, PCA with hierarchical clustering was applied to max-normalized trajectories of the 1000 most abundant clonotypes. Each responding clone was given a CD4 or CD8 phenotype based on the CD4+ and CD8+ repertoires, which had been sequenced separately. TCRdb's own reprocessing of the public reads used fastp at Q25 and MiXCR and kept productive beta chains. Identical CDR3 protein sequences are pooled into one entry, listed with their most common genes and DNA. TCRdb's processing, not the study's, gives the V and J calls here. The sample table holds a few hundred thousand distinct CDR3 sequences, of which approximately 16% were seen once. Roughly a fifth of the sample goes to the ten largest clones.

This receptor was identified in a man aged 18 to 30 who had mild COVID-19 (a few samples of this study predate the infection). The sample titles of this study are shuffled in the database, so cell type and time point are left out; the donor was told from shared clones. This sequence uses TRBV12-3 or TRBV12-4 and TRBJ2-1, with 8 middle bases fitting TRBD2. Sequenced input: PBMCs or a T cell subset sorted from them (not recorded which). The CDR3 sequence is CASTSGRGGYNEQFF. Read as DNA, the sequence is TGTGCCAGCACCTCCGGGAGGGGGGGTTACAATGAGCAGTTCTTC.